Listed below are T cell receptor beta chains from one sample, sequenced in a study of human T cells and chemical hapten exposure. TCRdb used MiXCR to reprocess the RACE reads, holding one entry per CDR3 protein. The sample has about 130,000 distinct CDR3 sequences; 9% to 10% are singletons. Sequencing was performed on whole blood. Source of these receptors: a male donor in good health. Some clones in this sample may be carry-over from other donors' samples. CDR3s include the opening cysteine and the closing phenylalanine or tryptophan. The D gene is left open where the match is weak. Clone size is stated in some rows and not others, as once, few, many or a class when expanded.

TRBJ1-2 few - TRBV4-1 CASSQEITPDYGYTF TGCGCCAGCAGCCAAGAAATCACGCCCGACTATGGCTACACCTTC
TRBJ2-3 few - TRBV7-8 CASNSRGRESTDTQYF TGTGCCAGCAACAGCAGAGGGAGAGAAAGCACAGATACGCAGTATTTT
TRBJ1-1 few TRBD1 TRBV4-1 CASSHIIRGSMNTEAFF TGCGCCAGCAGCCATATAATCAGGGGGAGCATGAACACTGAAGCTTTCTTT
TRBJ2-1 many TRBD2 TRBV10-3 CAIESGLVQGNEQFF TGTGCCATCGAATCGGGACTAGTCCAAGGCAATGAGCAGTTCTTC
TRBJ1-2 - TRBD1 TRBV6-5 CASTRGEGAYGYTF TGTGCCAGCACCAGGGGGGAGGGGGCTTATGGCTACACCTTC
TRBJ1-6 few - TRBV27 CATGDRTHYNSPLHF TGTGCCACGGGCGACAGGACGCACTATAATTCACCCCTCCACTTT
TRBJ1-2 few - TRBV12-3/TRBV12-4 CASSFGGVGTYGYTF TGTGCCAGCAGTTTTGGCGGGGTGGGGACCTATGGCTACACCTTC
TRBJ2-7 - - TRBV12-3/TRBV12-4 CASSQIRVTEQYF TGTGCCAGCAGTCAAATCAGGGTCACCGAGCAGTACTTC
TRBJ2-1 few - TRBV11-3 CASSLDRSSAYNEQFF TGTGCCAGCAGCTTAGACCGCTCCAGTGCCTACAATGAGCAGTTCTTC
TRBJ2-2 few TRBD1 TRBV12-3/TRBV12-4 CASSLSGTGGVLRELFF TGTGCCAGCAGTTTGTCCGGGACAGGGGGCGTTTTGAGGGAGCTGTTTTTT
TRBJ2-1 few - TRBV29-1 CSVPKGGRQYNEQFF TGCAGCGTCCCCAAGGGGGGACGCCAGTACAATGAGCAGTTCTTC
TRBJ2-5 many TRBD1 TRBV20-1 CSARGDRIGTQYF TGCAGTGCTAGAGGGGACAGGATCGGGACCCAGTACTTC
TRBJ1-6 - - TRBV3-1 CASSGTRTRGSPLHF TGTGCCAGCAGCGGAACCCGGACTCGAGGGTCACCCCTCCACTTT
TRBJ2-7 - - TRBV18 CASSGGNSYEQYF TGTGCCAGCTCAGGGGGGAACTCCTACGAGCAGTACTTC
TRBJ2-2 many - TRBV9 CASRAALNTGELFF TGTGCCAGTCGGGCGGCCCTGAACACCGGGGAGCTGTTTTTT
TRBJ2-7 many - TRBV21-1 CASSKDRAYEQYF TGTGCCAGCAGCAAAGACAGGGCCTACGAGCAGTACTTC
TRBJ2-2 few - TRBV6-2/TRBV6-3 CASSEASGELFF TGTGCCAGCAGCGAAGCTAGCGGGGAGCTGTTTTTT
TRBJ2-3 many - TRBV9 CASSVGADTDTQYF TGTGCCAGCAGCGTTGGAGCGGACACAGATACGCAGTATTTT
TRBJ2-5 few - TRBV19 CASSMRDSDSETQYF TGTGCCAGTAGTATGCGGGACAGCGACTCGGAGACCCAGTACTTC
TRBJ2-7 - - TRBV5-6 CACSLGQDYYEQYF TGTGCCTGCAGCTTGGGCCAGGACTACTACGAGCAGTACTTC
TRBJ1-1 - - TRBV12-3/TRBV12-4 CASSPRDTTEAFF TGTGCCAGCAGTCCCCGGGACACGACTGAAGCTTTCTTT
TRBJ2-7 few - TRBV5-4 CASSSPGSIYEQYF TGTGCCAGCAGCTCCCCGGGATCCATTTACGAGCAGTACTTC
TRBJ2-7 few TRBD1 TRBV30 CAWSVRDRGQRGEQYF TGTGCCTGGAGTGTCAGGGACAGGGGGCAGCGAGGCGAGCAGTACTTC
TRBJ1-1 - - TRBV30 CAWSTLSGATEAFF TGTGCCTGGAGTACCTTATCAGGGGCCACTGAAGCTTTCTTT
TRBJ1-5 many - TRBV6-1 CATYDRQSDQPQHF TGTGCCACTTACGATAGACAGTCGGACCAGCCCCAGCATTTT
TRBJ2-1 - - TRBV10-3 CAISGDSNEQFF TGTGCCATCAGTGGGGACTCGAATGAGCAGTTCTTC
TRBJ2-5 - TRBD2 TRBV7-6 CASSYQPGLAGETQYF TGTGCCAGCAGCTACCAACCGGGACTAGCGGGGGAGACCCAGTACTTC
TRBJ2-3 - - TRBV20-1 CSARDGVKALTDTQYF TGCAGTGCTAGAGATGGAGTAAAAGCCCTCACAGATACGCAGTATTTT
TRBJ2-7 - - TRBV4-3 CASSQRAGERFDEQYF TGCGCCAGCAGCCAACGGGCAGGGGAACGTTTCGACGAGCAGTACTTC
TRBJ2-7 many TRBD1 TRBV12-3/TRBV12-4 CASSLGTNIVGTGGLYEQYF TGTGCCAGCAGTTTGGGGACTAACATTGTGGGGACAGGGGGCTTATACGAGCAGTACTTC
TRBJ2-1 - - TRBV9 CASSPGGGTHNEQFF TGTGCCAGCAGCCCAGGAGGGGGGACTCACAATGAGCAGTTCTTC